Listed below are T cell receptor beta chains from one sample, sequenced in a study of T cell responses to AZD1222 COVID-19 vaccine. Sequenced by immunoSEQ multiplex PCR; TCRdb stores in-frame clones only, minus some. The table has some 150,000 clones, approximately 90% seen once; the top ten hold more than 3%. The material sequenced was peripheral blood, taken on day 0 of AZD1222 vaccination. The receptors were gathered from an adult in good health. Both conserved end residues are part of each CDR3. D genes are given only for firm matches. A row's size may be missing; if present it is once, few, many or a size class.

V	D	J	size	DNA	CDR3
TRBV12-3/TRBV12-4	.	TRBJ1-1	.	TGTGCCAGCAGTGCGAAGGGTGAAGCTTTCTTT	CASSAKGEAFF
TRBV2	.	TRBJ2-2	.	TGTGCCGGCCGTCCGAACACCGGGGAGCTGTTTTTT	CAGRPNTGELFF
TRBV19	.	TRBJ1-5	.	TGTGCCAGTACCAACAACGTTGAGCCCCAGCATTTT	CASTNNVEPQHF
TRBV2	TRBD1	TRBJ1-1	.	TGTGCCAGCAGTGAAGGTCGGACAGGGTCCACTGAAGCTTTCTTT	CASSEGRTGSTEAFF
TRBV5-4	.	TRBJ2-1	once	TGTGCCAGCAGCTTGGGTCGTGGCGGGGATTATGAGCAGTTCTTC	CASSLGRGGDYEQFF
TRBV20-1	.	TRBJ1-4	.	TGCAGTGTCGACATCAGGGAAAAACTGTTTTTT	CSVDIREKLFF
TRBV6-2/TRBV6-3	TRBD1	TRBJ1-2	.	TGTGCCAGCAGTACCGGGACAGCCCTTAACTATGGCTACACCTTC	CASSTGTALNYGYTF
TRBV19	TRBD1	TRBJ1-4	.	TGTGCCAGTAGTATAGATTGGGGGACAGCTAATGAAAAACTGTTTTTT	CASSIDWGTANEKLFF
TRBV9	TRBD2	TRBJ2-1	.	TGTGCCAGCAGCTTCCCAAGACTAGCGGGAGACTCCTTCCTAAGCTCCTACAATGAGCAGTTCTTC	CASSFPRLAGDSFLSSYNEQFF
TRBV19	TRBD1	TRBJ2-7	.	TGTGCCAGTAGTATAAGGACGTCAGGGGGCAGAGGAGAGCAGTACTTC	CASSIRTSGGRGEQYF